One and the same sample provided the 9 T cell receptor beta chains below, sequenced in a study of T cell responses to AZD1222 COVID-19 vaccine. The protocol was immunoSEQ multiplex PCR, while the TCRdb copy is restricted to in-frame clones and leaves out a portion. This repertoire shows around 140,000 clones, about 90% found once; its top ten account for about 7.5%. Specimen: peripheral blood, collected 28 days after the second dose of the MenACWY control vaccine. All receptors derive from an adult who received the MenACWY meningococcal vaccine as a control.

The rearrangement joins TRBV11-1 to TRBJ2-2; D may be TRBD1 (6 bases). Germline CDR1 and CDR2: SGHAT and FQDESV (reference sequence). CDR3 length: 15 residues. V dropped 5 bases and J dropped 5 bases, with 15 bases sitting between them. As DNA, the CDR3 is TGTGCCAGCAGCCAATACCAGGGGTCTACCGGGGAGCTGTTTTTT. It encodes CASSQYQGSTGELFF.

V and J are TRBV28 and TRBJ2-2; TRBD1 matches 11 bases. Germline V gives CDR1 MDHEN, CDR2 SYDVKM. The CDR3 spans 16 residues. Trimming cost V 6 bases and J 5 bases; bases outside gene matches: 8. DNA of the CDR3: TGTGCCAGCAGCACGGCCGGGACAGGGGGTACCGGGGAGCTGTTTTTT. As protein: CASSTAGTGGTGELFF.

The rearrangement uses TRBV5-4 and TRBJ1-1, with 7 bases aligning to TRBD1. CDR1 SGHNT and CDR2 YYREEE come from the germline V gene (reference sequence). The CDR3 has 16 residues. V lost 0 bases to trimming and J lost 0 bases; unmatched junction nucleotides: 5. CDR3 DNA sequence: TGTGCCAGCAGCTTGGAGAGACAGGGCCTGAACACTGAAGCTTTCTTT. Its protein is CASSLERQGLNTEAFF.

The CDR3: CASSPGQGGEAFF. The CDR3 DNA reads as TGTGCCAGCAGTCCAGGACAGGGGGGTGAAGCTTTCTTT. The chain joins TRBV28 to TRBJ1-1, with 10 bases matching TRBD1. J gave up 7 bases and V 5 bases, and 4 bases lay outside the gene matches. The CDR3 runs to 13 residues. Germline CDR1 and CDR2: MDHEN and SYDVKM. The variable domain in full, completed from reference TRBV28 and TRBJ1-1, reads DVKVTQSSRYLVKRTGEKVFLECVQDMDHENMFWYRQDPGLGLRLIYFSYDVKMKEKGDIPEGYSVSREKKERFSLILESASTNQTSMYLCASSPGQGGEAFFGQGTRLTVV.

This clone appeared once. The chain carries TRBV9 and TRBJ2-5, with 10 bases aligning to TRBD1. Germline CDR1 is SGDLS and CDR2 is YYNGEE. Trimming took 4 bases from V and 5 from J; bases not matched to a gene: 11. This CDR3 has 16 amino acids. The CDR3 region has the DNA TGTGCCAGCAGCATAACCCCGACAGGGGGCTTGGAGACCCAGTACTTC. This gives the protein CASSITPTGGLETQYF.

The gene calls are TRBV7-3 and TRBJ2-6; D is unresolved. Trimming removed 2 bases at V and 2 bases at J, with 7 bases between. The CDR3 has 15 residues. Per the germline V gene, CDR1 is SGHTA and CDR2 is FQGTGA. CDR3 DNA sequence: TGTGCCAGCAGCTTAGATGGGGCTGGGGCCAACGTCCTGACTTTC. This gives the protein CASSLDGAGANVLTF.

The CDR3 sequence is CASSQDIGGDQPQHF. The CDR3 bases are TGCGCCAGCAGCCAAGATATAGGGGGGGATCAGCCCCAGCATTTT. The chain employs TRBV4-1 and TRBJ1-5; D possibly corresponds to TRBD1 (6 bases). The CDR3 totals 15 residues. CDR1 and CDR2 from the germline V gene are MGHRA and YSYEKL. V was shortened by 0 bases and J by 5 bases, with 11 bases between the two germline ends.

This clone turned up a few times. This chain connects TRBV2 to TRBJ2-7; TRBD2 might be the D (5 bases). V gave up 5 bases and J gave up 2 bases, with 19 bases separating them. Germline lookup yields CDR1 SNHLY and CDR2 FYNNEI. The CDR3 is made up of 16 amino acids. The CDR3 DNA reads as TGTGCCAGCAGTTATCTTGTGCAGGACTTCCCCTACGAGCAGTACTTC. Its protein product is CASSYLVQDFPYEQYF. The full variable domain, rest sourced from reference TRBV2 and TRBJ2-7, is EPEVTQTPSHQVTQMGQEVILRCVPISNHLYFYWYRQILGQKVEFLVSFYNNEISEKSEIFDDQFSVERPDGSNFTLKIRSTKLEDSAMYFCASSYLVQDFPYEQYFGPGTRLTVT.

V and J are TRBV13 and TRBJ1-3; 8 positions agree with TRBD1. J gave up 2 bases and V 6 bases, and 3 bases lay outside the gene matches. Per germline, CDR1 PRHDT and CDR2 FYEKMQ (reference sequence). The CDR3 runs to 14 residues. The DNA for the CDR3 is TGTGCCAGCAGTTCGACAGGGGCTGGAAACACCATATATTTT. As protein: CASSSTGAGNTIYF.